The rows below give T cell receptor beta chains drawn from one sample of a study of T cells in Graves' hyperthyroidism and ophthalmopathy. TCRdb passed the multiplex PCR reads through MiXCR, listing each CDR3 protein once. The table has hundreds of thousands of distinct CDR3 sequences, 38% seen once. Material for sequencing was blood. The receptor source for this set is a man between 18 and 35 years old with Graves' hyperthyroidism. Both conserved end residues are part of each CDR3. D genes are given only for firm matches. Part of the rows lack a size; the others show once, few, many or a class for expanded clones.

TRBD1	NA	TRBV20-1	TRBJ1-1	TGCAGTGCTAGTCCCGGGACAGGGGAAATTGAAGCTTTCTTT	CSASPGTGEIEAFF
NA	NA	TRBV12-3/TRBV12-4	TRBJ2-5	TGTGCCAGCAGCTCAATGGCCGAGTGGGAGACCCAGTACTTC	CASSSMAEWETQYF
NA	NA	TRBV11-2	TRBJ2-7	TGTGCCAGCAGCACAGGGATCGACGAGCAGTACTTC	CASSTGIDEQYF
NA	NA	TRBV11-2	TRBJ2-7	TGTGCCAGCAGCTTTAATAGGGATACCTACGAGCAGTACTTC	CASSFNRDTYEQYF
NA	many	TRBV14	TRBJ1-2	TGTGCCAGCAGCGGAACAGGCTACTATGGCTACACCTTC	CASSGTGYYGYTF
TRBD1	NA	TRBV5-1	TRBJ2-7	TGCGCCAGCAGGCAAACAGGGGACCACGAGCAGTACTTC	CASRQTGDHEQYF
TRBD1	NA	TRBV7-9	TRBJ1-1	TGTGCCAGCAGCTCGACGATGACAGGGGGAGAAACTGTAGCTTTCTTT	CASSSTMTGGETVAFF
NA	many	TRBV29-1	TRBJ1-3	TGCAGCGTTGTTTGGGGACATGGAGGAAACACCATATATTTT	CSVVWGHGGNTIYF
NA	NA	TRBV4-2	TRBJ2-7	TGTGCCAGCAGCCAACGAACCGTACAGTCGGACGAGCAGTACTTC	CASSQRTVQSDEQYF
NA	once	TRBV7-3	TRBJ2-7	TGTGCCAGCAGCTCTAGCTCCTACGAGGAGTACTTC	CASSSSSYEEYF
NA	once	TRBV12-3/TRBV12-4	TRBJ1-2	TGTGCCAGCAGTTTAGGGCAGCCTGGAAACACCTTC	CASSLGQPGNTF
NA	few	TRBV28	TRBJ2-5	TGTGCCAGCAGCCGTGGGGGAATCGAGACCCAGTACTTC	CASSRGGIETQYF
NA	once	TRBV7-6	TRBJ2-7	TGTGCCAGCAGGGCCGCAGGGAGGTCCGCCGAGCAGTACTTC	CASRAAGRSAEQYF
TRBD1	NA	TRBV29-1	TRBJ2-7	TGCAGCGTAATGACAGGGGGTTCCGACGAGCAGTACTTC	CSVMTGGSDEQYF
TRBD1	once	TRBV25-1	TRBJ1-1	TGTGCCAGCAGTGCTACGACAGGGAGCACTGAAGCTTTCTTT	CASSATTGSTEAFF
TRBD1	many	TRBV6-6	TRBJ1-2	TGTGCCAGCAGTACGCCAGGGGGTGGCTATGGCTACACCTTC	CASSTPGGGYGYTF
TRBD1	NA	TRBV10-3	TRBJ1-2	TGTGCCATCAGCTTCGACAGGGGGCGTAACTATGGCTACACCTTC	CAISFDRGRNYGYTF
TRBD1	NA	TRBV29-1	TRBJ1-3	TGCAGCGTTGGGACAGGACGCTCTGGAAACACCATATATTTT	CSVGTGRSGNTIYF
NA	NA	TRBV5-1	TRBJ2-7	TGCGCCAGCAGCTTGATTTCTCTCTACGAGCAGTACTTC	CASSLISLYEQYF
NA	NA	TRBV20-1	TRBJ1-1	TGCAGTGCTAGGTCTCCGCATCTTTTGGGCACTGAAGCTTTCTTT	CSARSPHLLGTEAFF
NA	NA	TRBV10-1	TRBJ2-3	TGCGCCAGCAGTGAGTCGTTCGGCACAGATACGCAGTATTTT	CASSESFGTDTQYF